The clone carrying this TCR beta chain has more than one count but fewer than ten. The antigen remains undetermined. This sample was included in a study of CD8+ T cells in alopecia areata. Study context: It was 6 to 18 months of tofacitinib, and then there were 6 months off drug.

Treatment specified: oral pan-JAK inhibitor, 5-10 mg twice daily. After removal of 3 bases from V and 6 bases from J, the junction contained 8 bases not matched to a gene. From germline, CDR1 is SEHNR and CDR2 FQNEAQ (reference sequence). The CDR3 covers 16 residues. cDNA serving as the sequencing template came from extracted, reverse transcribed RNA. Only in-frame clones appear in the TCRdb table, and some are missing; sequencing was by immunoSEQ multiplex PCR. The sample lists roughly 99,000 clones, around 84% seen once, with around 25% in the top ten. Study observations and caveats: One nonresponder leaves baseline CD8+ expansion's link to response uncertain. Patients shared TCRs less clearly than mice did, possibly owing to HLA.

The sequences come from CD8+ T cells sorted from blood, collected at week 24, from a patient treated with tofacitinib. The chain recombines TRBV7-9 with TRBJ2-3, with 11 bases lining up with TRBD2. The sequence was obtained from a human donor with alopecia areata. CDR3 DNA: TGTGCCAGCAGCTTGAGTAGCGGGGGGGCCAGGGATACGCAGTATTTT. Amino acid sequence: CASSLSSGGARDTQYF.